This T cell receptor (beta chain) was observed in a study of blood T cell repertoires in COVID-19. Generated by immunoSEQ multiplex PCR, the TCRdb table keeps only in-frame clones and is missing some. The sample lists about 480,000 clones, approximately 87% occurring once. The study recruited people aged about 18 to 90 years across roughly 23 US areas. Assignments of participants to cohorts depended upon their own reported clinical history. The V end was cut by 5 bases, the J end by 6 bases, with 20 bases between. Germline CDR1 is SGHNT and CDR2 is YENEEA. The CDR3 length is 17 residues. This TCR derives from a woman in her 40s who had recovered from COVID-19. Specimen: PBMCs or T cells enriched from blood (not recorded which). The chain recombines TRBV11-3 with TRBJ1-6; D is ambiguous. CDR3 sequence reads: CASSGRLDHGINSPLHF. CDR3 bases: TGTGCCAGCAGCGGGAGGTTGGACCATGGGATTAATTCACCCCTCCACTTT.